The 15 T cell receptor beta chains in this list originate from one sample, sequenced in a study of shared clonotypes between healthy human individuals. Generated by immunoSEQ multiplex PCR, the TCRdb table keeps only in-frame clones and is missing some. The sample consists of about 1 million clones, approximately 72% of them appearing once. Source material: memory CD4+ T cells sorted from blood. Regarding subset: CD45RA-negative fraction. These receptors were collected from a man between 18 and 29 years old in good health.

Turning to this clone: At one end the junction does not follow the germline gene, possibly because of a read error. The rearrangement links TRBV7-7 to TRBJ2-6; no firm D call. Germline V gene lookup returns CDR1 SSHAT and CDR2 FNYEAQ (reference sequence). This CDR3 region has 15 residues. The DNA of the CDR3 is TGTGCTAGCAGCTTGGACCACTCTGGGGCCAACGTCCTGACTTTC. Its translation is CASSLDHSGANVLTF.

This chain uses TRBV9 with TRBJ2-3; unclear D gene. CDR3 length: 15 amino acids. Trimming stripped 1 base from V and 0 bases from J, with 9 bases between. Germline CDR1 and CDR2: SGDLS and YYNGEE. The CDR3 loop reads CASSVSTASTDTQYF. In DNA, the CDR3 is TGTGCCAGCAGCGTAAGTACTGCTAGCACAGATACGCAGTATTTT.

The chain joins TRBV28 to TRBJ1-6; D possibly corresponds to TRBD1 (6 bases). CDR3 length: 15 residues. V was clipped by 5 bases and J by 9 bases, with 17 bases between them. CDR1 and CDR2 from the germline V gene are MDHEN and SYDVKM. DNA of the CDR3: TGTGCCAGCAGTGTCGCAGGGGAGTTGGTTTCACCCCTCCACTTT. As protein: CASSVAGELVSPLHF.

The chain recombines TRBV15 with TRBJ2-3, with D possibly TRBD1 on 5 matching bases. This CDR3 comprises 13 residues. Germline V gene sequence: CDR1 LNHNV, CDR2 YYDKDF (reference sequence). V was cut by 4 bases and J by 1 base, with 6 bases left in between. CDR3 nucleotides: TGTGCCACCAGCACCAGGGGCACAGATACGCAGTATTTT. Translating it yields CATSTRGTDTQYF.

The V call is TRBV5-4, the J call TRBJ1-2; D is unresolved. This CDR3 has 15 amino acids. Germline V lookup: CDR1 SGHNT, CDR2 YYREEE (reference sequence). The germline V and J ends were trimmed by 4 bases and 6 bases, with 19 bases remaining between them. The CDR3 reads CASSEDALGSDGYTF. CDR3 DNA sequence: TGTGCCAGCAGCGAAGATGCTCTGGGATCGGATGGCTACACCTTC.

As concerns this clone: Other nucleotide sequences from this sample produce the same CDR3. The J gene is TRBJ1-2, the V gene TRBV7-2, with D possibly matching TRBD1 (6 bases). Germline V lookup: CDR1 SGHTA, CDR2 FQGNSA. V was shortened by 6 bases and J by 2 bases, with 10 bases between the two germline ends. The CDR3 totals 13 residues. The CDR3 loop reads CASSIDRNYGYTF. The CDR3 DNA reads as TGTGCCAGCAGTATAGACAGGAACTATGGCTACACCTTC.

This clone appeared a single time. The chain uses TRBV4-1 and TRBJ2-3; 7 bases map to TRBD1. This CDR3 region has 14 residues. V lost 4 bases and J lost 6; bases outside the gene matches: 7. CDR1 is MGHRA, CDR2 YSYEKL, per germline. Here the CDR3 DNA reads TGCGCCAGCAGCCCACAGGGGACGTTGGATACGCAGTATTTT. It codes for CASSPQGTLDTQYF.

This clone has a single count. J is TRBJ1-2 and V is TRBV30; 9 bases are shared with TRBD1. J was trimmed by 2 bases and V by 6 bases; bases with no gene match: 4. Germline V gene sequence: CDR1 GTSNPN, CDR2 SVGIG (reference sequence). This CDR3 contains 13 residues. CDR3 nucleotide sequence: TGTGCCTGCGCTGGACAGGGGAACTATGGCTACACCTTC. It encodes CACAGQGNYGYTF.

The chain couples TRBV6-6 to TRBJ2-2; 10 positions agree with TRBD1. Trimming removed 6 bases from V and 6 bases from J; junction bases left unmatched: 7. The germline V gene encodes CDR1 MNHNY and CDR2 SVGAGI (reference sequence). CDR3 length: 15 amino acids. The CDR3 loop reads CASRPGQGRPGELFF. The CDR3 DNA follows: TGTGCCAGCAGGCCGGGACAGGGGCGCCCCGGGGAGCTGTTTTTT.

V gene TRBV5-6 combines with J gene TRBJ2-2; D possibly corresponds to TRBD1 (5 bases). This CDR3 is 14 amino acids long. Germline lookup yields CDR1 SGHDT and CDR2 YYEEEE. V dropped 5 bases and J dropped 1 base, with 9 bases sitting between them. Written as DNA, the CDR3 is TGTGCCAGCAGGCTTGGACAGAACACCGGGGAGCTGTTTTTT. Protein: CASRLGQNTGELFF.

The chain employs TRBV9 and TRBJ1-4; 11 bases are shared with TRBD1. The CDR3 runs to 18 residues. J gave up 3 bases and V 3 bases, and 10 bases lay outside the gene matches. Germline CDR1 and CDR2: SGDLS and YYNGEE. CDR3 protein: CASSARAGQGAPNEKLFF. The CDR3 DNA follows: TGTGCCAGCAGCGCCCGGGCTGGACAGGGGGCGCCTAATGAAAAACTGTTTTTT.

V usage is TRBV5-1 and J usage is TRBJ1-4, with D possibly matching TRBD1 (5 bases). The CDR3 runs to 15 residues. Germline loops: CDR1 SGHRS, CDR2 YFSETQ. The V end was cut by 0 bases, the J end by 6 bases, with 12 bases between. The CDR3 spells CASSLALLGDEKLFF. CDR3 nucleotides: TGCGCCAGCAGCTTGGCCCTATTAGGGGATGAAAAACTGTTTTTT.

The chain employs TRBV29-1 and TRBJ1-1; no clear D. The germline V gene has CDR1 SQVTM and CDR2 ANQGSEA. This CDR3 has 13 amino acids. Trimming took off 7 bases at V and 6 bases at J, with 18 bases between the two ends. The CDR3 nucleotides are TGCAGCGCAATAACCTATGTCGCGGCTGAAGCTTTCTTT. Encoded protein: CSAITYVAAEAFF. The variable domain in full, completed from reference TRBV29-1 and TRBJ1-1, reads SAVISQKPSRDICQRGTSLTIQCQVDSQVTMMFWYRQQPGQSLTLIATANQGSEATYESGFVIDKFPISRPNLTFSTLTVSNMSPEDSSIYLCSAITYVAAEAFFGQGTRLTVV.

Only a few counts were recorded for this clone. This chain links TRBV7-6 with TRBJ2-3; 11 bases match TRBD2. The ends lost 3 bases at V and 5 bases at J; junction bases unmatched: 4. CDR1 and CDR2 from the germline V gene are SGHVS and FNYEAQ. The CDR3 length is 15 residues. DNA of the CDR3: TGTGCCAGCAGCTTCTACGGACTAGCGGGAGATACGCAGTATTTT. It specifies CASSFYGLAGDTQYF.

This chain uses TRBV7-9 with TRBJ2-3; D is perhaps TRBD1 or TRBD2 (6 bases each). Germline assignment: CDR1 SEHNR and CDR2 FQNEAQ (reference sequence). V lost 10 bases, J lost 3 bases, and 14 bases lay in between. This CDR3 spans 13 amino acids. The CDR3 region has the DNA TGTGCCACCGGGGGCATAGGGACAGATACGCAGTATTTT. This codes for CATGGIGTDTQYF.